These T cell receptor beta chains were read from a single sample in a study of beta chain features in type 1 diabetes. The assay was immunoSEQ multiplex PCR, and TCRdb's table has in-frame clones only and misses some. The sample comprises about 150,000 clones, 7.5% to 8.5% of which are singletons, and roughly 0.46% rests with the top ten. Sequencing used central memory CD4+ T cells from blood. All receptors derive from a man younger than 35 with type 1 diabetes. The CDR3 runs from the conserved cysteine through the conserved F or W. Each record gives: J gene, D gene, CDR3 length, V gene, clone size, CDR3 DNA, CDR3 protein. The D gene is left open where the match is weak. Expanded clones are given a class, and other clones once, few, many or no size at all.

>TRBJ1-2|TRBD1|16|TRBV5-1|NA
TGCGCCAGCAGCTTGGGACAGGGGCGTTCCAACTATGGCTACACCTTC
CASSLGQGRSNYGYTF
>TRBJ1-2|NA|13|TRBV7-2|few
TGTGCCAGCAACTTTCGGGGGGTAGTTGGCTACACCTTC
CASNFRGVVGYTF
>TRBJ1-4|NA|15|TRBV28|NA
TGTGCCAGCAGTTTTGGGGGGGGGACTAATGAAAAACTGTTTTTT
CASSFGGGTNEKLFF
>TRBJ2-1|TRBD2|13|TRBV2|NA
TGTGCCAGCAGTGGGACTAGCGGGGGGGAGCGGTTCTTC
CASSGTSGGERFF
>TRBJ1-3|NA|16|TRBV11-2|NA
TGTGCCAGCAGCCGACCCCACGGGGGTGGTGGAAACACCATATATTTT
CASSRPHGGGGNTIYF
>TRBJ1-2|TRBD1|13|TRBV18|few
TGTGCCAGCTCACGCAGGGGGATAGGTGGCTACACCTTC
CASSRRGIGGYTF
>TRBJ1-3|NA|15|TRBV11-2|NA
TGTGCCAGCAGCTACAGGGTTGGCTCTGGAAACACCATATATTTT
CASSYRVGSGNTIYF
>TRBJ2-3|TRBD1|15|TRBV6-6|NA
TGTGCCAGCAGTGGGACAGGGGGCGGGAAAGATACGCAGTATTTT
CASSGTGGGKDTQYF
>TRBJ2-2|NA|15|TRBV9|NA
TGTGCCAGCAGCGTACTCGGCGGAAACACCGGGGAGCTGTTTTTT
CASSVLGGNTGELFF
>TRBJ2-1|NA|17|TRBV5-1|NA
TGCGCCAGCAGCTTGGAGGCTAGTTCATGGTCCTACAATGAGCAGTTCTTC
CASSLEASSWSYNEQFF
>TRBJ1-4|NA|14|TRBV9|NA
TGTGCCAGCAGCGACCAGGGGAGAGGTGAAAAACTGTTTTTT
CASSDQGRGEKLFF
>TRBJ2-4|NA|13|TRBV2|NA
TGTGCCAGCAGTGTCACAGAGTGGGACATTCAGTACTTC
CASSVTEWDIQYF
>TRBJ1-4|TRBD1|17|TRBV4-1|many
TGCGCCAGCAGCCAGGGAACGGACAGGAGACATTCGGAGGGACTGTTTTTT
CASSQGTDRRHSEGLFF
>TRBJ1-2|TRBD1|17|TRBV15|few
TGTGCCACCAGCAGAGAAATACGCGGGACAGAGCAGTATGGCTACACCTTC
CATSREIRGTEQYGYTF
>TRBJ2-6|NA|17|TRBV5-1|few
TGCGCCAGCAGCTTGCCCCAGGGCGGCTCTGGGGCCAACGTCCTGACTTTC
CASSLPQGGSGANVLTF
>TRBJ1-1|TRBD1|14|TRBV7-2|few
TGTGCCAGCAGCCCGCGACAGGGATGGACTGAAGCTTTCTTT
CASSPRQGWTEAFF
>TRBJ1-6|TRBD1|15|TRBV5-1|few
TGCGCCAGCAGCTTACAGGGGTTCGATAATTCACCCCTCCACTTT
CASSLQGFDNSPLHF
>TRBJ2-1|TRBD2|15|TRBV7-8|few
TGTGCCAGCATGTCGTCTAGCGGCGCCTACAATGAGCAGTTCTTC
CASMSSSGAYNEQFF
>TRBJ2-3|TRBD2|18|TRBV5-1|few
TGCGCCAGCAGCTTGGCTAGCGGGGGGGCCAGGACAGATATTCCGCAGTATTTT
CASSLASGGARTDIPQYF
>TRBJ2-1|TRBD1|13|TRBV30|few
TGTGCCTCCTCCGACAGGGTCTTCAATGAGCAGTTCTTC
CASSDRVFNEQFF
>TRBJ1-3|NA|16|TRBV9|few
TGTGCCAGCAGCGTACAATCAGGTTCCGCTGGAAACACCATATATTTT
CASSVQSGSAGNTIYF
>TRBJ1-3|NA|14|TRBV7-2|NA
TGTGCCAGCAGCTCTGCAGGGTCTGGAAACACCATATATTTT
CASSSAGSGNTIYF
>TRBJ2-5|NA|14|TRBV6-6|NA
TGTGCCAGCAGTTATCGGCGGGTCGGAGAGACCCAGTACTTC
CASSYRRVGETQYF
>TRBJ2-2|NA|17|TRBV7-2|NA
TGTGCCAGCAGCTTACTTCCTAGAGCCGTTAACACCGGGGAGCTGTTTTTT
CASSLLPRAVNTGELFF
>TRBJ1-2|NA|13|TRBV2|NA
TGTGCCAGTCAGGGGCTTGTTAACTATGGCTACACCTTC
CASQGLVNYGYTF
>TRBJ1-2|NA|14|TRBV30|few
TGTGCCTGGAGTAAGGTGTCAGGGGCTGGTGGCTACACCTTC
CAWSKVSGAGGYTF
>TRBJ1-1|NA|15|TRBV6-5|NA
TGTGCCAGCAGTTACATCTCAGGGGTGAACACTGAAGCTTTCTTT
CASSYISGVNTEAFF